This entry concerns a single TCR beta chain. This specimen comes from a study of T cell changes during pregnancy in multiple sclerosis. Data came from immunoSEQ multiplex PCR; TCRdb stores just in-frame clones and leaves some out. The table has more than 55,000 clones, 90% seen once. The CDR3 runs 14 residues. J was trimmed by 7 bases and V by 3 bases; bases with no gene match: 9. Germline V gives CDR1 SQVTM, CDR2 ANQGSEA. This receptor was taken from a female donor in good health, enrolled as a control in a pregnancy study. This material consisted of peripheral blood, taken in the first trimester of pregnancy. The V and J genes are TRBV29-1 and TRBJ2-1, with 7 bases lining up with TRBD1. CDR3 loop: CSVDGDRVLNEQFF. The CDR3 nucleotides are TGCAGCGTTGATGGCGACAGGGTTTTAAATGAGCAGTTCTTC.